Below are 10 T cell receptor beta chains sequenced from a single sample in a study of siplizumab effects on memory and regulatory T cells. The assay was immunoSEQ multiplex PCR, and TCRdb's table has in-frame clones only and misses some. Altogether some 41,000 clones are present, around 89% being singletons, with the ten largest covering roughly 0.23%. The sequenced sample consisted of naive CD4+ T cells sorted from blood. These receptors came from a human donor in good health.

The chain uses TRBV9 and TRBJ1-3, with D possibly TRBD1 on 6 matching bases. Germline-derived CDR1 and CDR2 are SGDLS and YYNGEE. CDR3 length: 17 amino acids. Trimming removed 2 bases from V and 0 bases from J, with 15 bases in between. CDR3 DNA sequence: TGTGCCAGCAGCGTTAGAGGGACAACCTCCTCTGGAAACACCATATATTTT. Amino acids: CASSVRGTTSSGNTIYF. Based on the CDR3 plus reference TRBV9 and TRBJ1-3, the full variable domain is DSGVTQTPKHLITATGQRVTLRCSPRSGDLSVYWYQQSLDQGLQFLIQYYNGEERAKGNILERFSAQQFPDLHSELNLSSLELGDSALYFCASSVRGTTSSGNTIYFGEGSWLTVV.

The rearrangement uses TRBV19 and TRBJ1-2; a weak D match, TRBD1 (6 bases). The V gene lost 4 bases and the J gene lost 4 bases, with 16 bases spanning the gap. Germline V gives CDR1 LNHDA, CDR2 SQIVND (reference sequence). This CDR3 contains 15 residues. CDR3 sequence reads: CASSSWGAASYGYTF. The CDR3 DNA sequence: TGTGCCAGTAGTAGTTGGGGGGCAGCTAGCTATGGCTACACCTTC.

The genes are TRBV25-1 and TRBJ2-3; D is perhaps TRBD2 (6 bases). This CDR3 region has 11 residues. The V gene lost 7 bases and the J gene lost 7 bases, with 9 bases spanning the gap. Germline V lookup: CDR1 MGHDK, CDR2 SYGVNS. CDR3: CASTGGYTQYF. The CDR3 DNA is TGTGCCAGCACCGGGGGATATACGCAGTATTTT.

This clone was recorded a few times. The rearrangement links TRBV11-2 to TRBJ2-6, with D hard to call. The CDR3 spans 15 residues. The germline CDR1 and CDR2 sequences are SGHAT and FQNNGV. The ends were cut back, 3 bases at V and 0 bases at J, with 6 bases in the middle. CDR3 DNA sequence: TGTGCCAGCAGCTTTCGATACTCTGGGGCCAACGTCCTGACTTTC. This sequence encodes CASSFRYSGANVLTF.

This sequence joins TRBV6-5 and TRBJ2-7; perhaps TRBD1 as D (7 bases). V gave up 7 bases and J gave up 2 bases, with 18 bases separating them. CDR3 length: 15 residues. Germline CDR1 is MNHEY and CDR2 is SVGAGI. CDR3 residues: CASKTRQGEPYEQYF. The CDR3 DNA reads as TGTGCCAGCAAGACTAGGCAGGGGGAACCCTACGAGCAGTACTTC.

Only a few counts were recorded for this clone. The chain links TRBV30 to TRBJ1-1; TRBD1 matches at 7 bases. The CDR3 loop spans 13 amino acids. The ends lost 8 bases at V and 7 bases at J; junction bases unmatched: 13. The germline gives CDR1 GTSNPN, CDR2 SVGIG (reference sequence). The CDR3 reads CAGRVGGLGEAFF. Here the CDR3 DNA reads TGTGCCGGCCGAGTAGGGGGCCTTGGTGAAGCTTTCTTT.

This chain links TRBV7-2 with TRBJ1-2, with no clear D. This CDR3 is 14 amino acids long. Trimming took off 3 bases at V and 7 bases at J, with 15 bases between the two ends. Looked up from germline, CDR1 is SGHTA and CDR2 is FQGNSA. CDR3 nucleotides: TGTGCCAGCAGCTTCGCTAGACCTTCTAGTGGCTACACCTTC. As protein: CASSFARPSSGYTF. The full variable domain, its missing parts supplied by reference TRBV7-2 and TRBJ1-2, is GAGVSQSPSNKVTEKGKDVELRCDPISGHTALYWYRQSLGQGLEFLIYFQGNSAPDKSGLPSDRFSAERTGGSVSTLTIQRTQQEDSAVYLCASSFARPSSGYTFGSGTRLTVV.

This clone was seen just once. The V gene is TRBV4-2, the J gene TRBJ2-1; possibly TRBD2 for D (5 bases). Trimming stripped 1 base from V and 10 bases from J, with 17 bases between. CDR1 is LGHNA and CDR2 is YNFKEQ in the germline V gene. The CDR3 sequence is 15 residues long. This CDR3 is CASSQGTGIEGEQFF. CDR3 sequence (DNA): TGTGCCAGCAGCCAAGGGACGGGCATAGAGGGCGAGCAGTTCTTC.

This chain links TRBV6-5 with TRBJ2-5; 9 positions agree with TRBD1. The last part of the DNA fits TRBJ2-7 better; the J call may be wrong. The length of the CDR3 is 15 residues. Per germline, CDR1 MNHEY and CDR2 SVGAGI. CDR3 nucleotide sequence: TGTGCCAGCAGAAAGGACAGGGGAGACACCTACGAGCAGTACTTC. Its protein product is CASRKDRGDTYEQYF.

The chain combines TRBV2 with TRBJ1-2; TRBD1 agrees at 9 bases. The germline gives CDR1 SNHLY, CDR2 FYNNEI. CDR3 size: 15 residues. The V segment lost 6 bases and the J segment 0 bases; nucleotides outside the gene matches: 5. CDR3 protein: CASSWGQGANYGYTF. The CDR3 region has the DNA TGTGCCAGCAGCTGGGGACAGGGAGCTAACTATGGCTACACCTTC.